The 17 T cell receptor beta chains reported below all come from one sample, sequenced in a study of blood T cell repertoires in COVID-19. Sequenced by immunoSEQ multiplex PCR; TCRdb stores in-frame clones only, minus some. The sample shows 330,000 or so clones, roughly 90% of them seen only once. The specimen was PBMCs or T cells enriched from blood (not recorded which). The receptors were sampled from a woman in her 30s who had recovered from COVID-19.

The CDR3 sequence is CASSLFSGGGYTF. The CDR3 DNA reads as TGTGCCAGCAGCTTATTCTCGGGGGGAGGCTACACCTTC. The chain links TRBV11-2 to TRBJ1-2; weak D call: TRBD1 (5 bases). This CDR3 has 13 residues. CDR1 is SGHAT and CDR2 is FQNNGV in the germline V gene. The V and J ends lost 2 bases and 8 bases respectively, with 12 bases between them.

The V gene is TRBV28, the J gene TRBJ1-1; D is unclear. This CDR3 spans 13 amino acids. V was clipped by 6 bases and J by 1 base, with 9 bases between them. Looked up from germline, CDR1 is MDHEN and CDR2 is SYDVKM. This chain's CDR3 is CASRKRRNTEAFF. CDR3 nucleotides: TGTGCCAGCAGAAAACGGAGGAACACTGAAGCTTTCTTT.

The J gene is TRBJ2-3, the V gene TRBV7-9; D is uncertain. The V and J ends lost 5 bases and 0 bases respectively, with 12 bases between them. CDR3 length: 15 amino acids. Per the germline V gene, CDR1 is SEHNR and CDR2 is FQNEAQ (reference sequence). The chain's CDR3 is CASSHDTTSTDTQYF. As DNA, the CDR3 is TGTGCCAGCAGCCATGACACCACGAGCACAGATACGCAGTATTTT.

This chain links TRBV2 with TRBJ1-1, with 8 positions matching TRBD1. V lost 9 bases, J lost 5 bases, and 11 bases stayed unmatched. Germline lookup yields CDR1 SNHLY and CDR2 FYNNEI. The CDR3 covers 14 residues. The CDR3 nucleotides are TGTGCCAGTGAGCTAGTTGACAGGGGTACTGAAGCTTTCTTT. Protein: CASELVDRGTEAFF. Complete variable domain (other parts from reference TRBV2 and TRBJ1-1): EPEVTQTPSHQVTQMGQEVILRCVPISNHLYFYWYRQILGQKVEFLVSFYNNEISEKSEIFDDQFSVERPDGSNFTLKIRSTKLEDSAMYFCASELVDRGTEAFFGQGTRLTVV.

The rearrangement links TRBV28 to TRBJ2-3; perhaps TRBD2 as D (7 bases). Germline assignment: CDR1 MDHEN and CDR2 SYDVKM. There are 13 residues in the CDR3. The V end was cut by 7 bases, the J end by 5 bases, with 13 bases between. Here the CDR3 reads CASKEGGVDTQYF. CDR3 sequence (DNA): TGTGCCAGCAAAGAAGGGGGGGTAGATACGCAGTATTTT. Looking up the rest from reference TRBV28 and TRBJ2-3 gives the full variable domain: DVKVTQSSRYLVKRTGEKVFLECVQDMDHENMFWYRQDPGLGLRLIYFSYDVKMKEKGDIPEGYSVSREKKERFSLILESASTNQTSMYLCASKEGGVDTQYFGPGTRLTVL.

The chain couples TRBV19 to TRBJ2-6; 9 bases align to TRBD1. This CDR3 spans 16 amino acids. J gave up 1 base and V 5 bases, and 3 bases lay outside the gene matches. From germline, CDR1 is LNHDA and CDR2 SQIVND (reference sequence). CDR3 in amino acids: CASSWGQGSGANVLTF. CDR3 DNA: TGTGCCAGTAGTTGGGGACAGGGATCTGGGGCCAACGTCCTGACTTTC. Together with reference TRBV19 and TRBJ2-6, the CDR3 gives the full variable domain: DGGITQSPKYLFRKEGQNVTLSCEQNLNHDAMYWYRQDPGQGLRLIYYSQIVNDFQKGDIAEGYSVSREKKESFPLTVTSAQKNPTAFYLCASSWGQGSGANVLTFGAGSRLTVL.

The rearrangement joins TRBV5-1 to TRBJ2-7; possibly TRBD2 for D (6 bases). Trimming took off 1 base at V and 4 bases at J, with 12 bases between the two ends. Germline CDR1 and CDR2: SGHRS and YFSETQ. This CDR3 is 14 amino acids long. The CDR3 DNA reads as TGCGCCAGCAGCTTGTTGCCAGGGAGGTACGAGCAGTACTTC. This translates into CASSLLPGRYEQYF.

This clone was counted a few times. This chain uses TRBV18 with TRBJ2-5, with D possibly being TRBD2 (5 bases). The germline gives CDR1 KGHSH, CDR2 LQKENI. The CDR3 is 13 amino acids. Trimming took off 3 bases at V and 9 bases at J, with 14 bases between the two ends. CDR3 nucleotide sequence: TGTGCCAGCTCACCCTCCGGGGATACAGCCCAGTACTTC. Its translation: CASSPSGDTAQYF.

V is TRBV2 and J is TRBJ2-1, with TRBD1 matching over 7 bases. Germline CDR1 is SNHLY and CDR2 is FYNNEI. V shed 6 bases, J shed 13 bases, and the junction held 12 bases outside the gene matches. This CDR3 comprises 13 residues. Here the CDR3 reads CASSDRDGVIQFF. CDR3 nucleotides: TGTGCCAGCAGCGACAGGGACGGTGTTATTCAGTTCTTC.

This clone has only a few counts. This chain uses TRBV2 with TRBJ2-1; maybe TRBD1 (5 bases). The germline V and J ends were trimmed by 4 bases and 15 bases, with 16 bases remaining between them. Germline V gives CDR1 SNHLY, CDR2 FYNNEI. This CDR3 spans 12 amino acids. The CDR3 sequence: CASSVRELQGFF. The CDR3 DNA is TGTGCCAGCAGTGTTAGGGAACTCCAGGGGTTCTTC.

This chain connects TRBV19 to TRBJ2-2; TRBD1 is a possible D gene (6 bases). V lost 6 bases and J lost 7, with 18 bases in between. From germline, CDR1 is LNHDA and CDR2 SQIVND (reference sequence). The CDR3 runs 15 residues. Here the CDR3 DNA reads TGTGCCAGTAGCCAGAGAACAGGGTTGGGCGGGGAGCTGTTTTTT. As protein: CASSQRTGLGGELFF.

J is TRBJ1-2 and V is TRBV29-1; possible D gene TRBD1, 6 bases. The V end lost 2 bases, the J end lost 5 bases, and 18 bases lay between the germline ends. The CDR3 contains 15 residues. The germline CDR1 and CDR2 sequences are SQVTM and ANQGSEA. CDR3 sequence: CSVENPGGLRYGYTF. As DNA, the CDR3 is TGCAGCGTTGAAAATCCCGGGGGGCTTCGGTATGGCTACACCTTC.

This chain links TRBV28 with TRBJ1-5; possible D gene TRBD1, 6 bases. Germline CDR1 is MDHEN and CDR2 is SYDVKM. There are 12 residues in the CDR3. V lost 4 bases, J lost 7 bases, and 8 bases lay in between. CDR3 amino acids: CASSSQGQPQHF. The DNA of the CDR3 is TGTGCCAGCAGTTCACAGGGACAGCCCCAGCATTTT. The full variable domain, its missing parts supplied by reference TRBV28 and TRBJ1-5, is DVKVTQSSRYLVKRTGEKVFLECVQDMDHENMFWYRQDPGLGLRLIYFSYDVKMKEKGDIPEGYSVSREKKERFSLILESASTNQTSMYLCASSSQGQPQHFGDGTRLSIL.

The V gene is TRBV7-9, the J gene TRBJ1-2; D is unclear. V shed 1 base and J shed 1 base, with 10 bases lying between them. Germline V CDR1 and CDR2: SEHNR, FQNEAQ (reference sequence). This CDR3 is 15 amino acids long. Here the CDR3 reads CASSLVADINYGYTF. The CDR3 nucleotides are TGTGCCAGCAGCTTAGTGGCAGACATTAACTATGGCTACACCTTC.

The rearrangement links TRBV19 to TRBJ2-1, with 8 nucleotides matching TRBD2. There are 14 residues in the CDR3. V was clipped by 10 bases and J by 7 bases; unmatched bases: 12. Looked up from germline, CDR1 is LNHDA and CDR2 is SQIVND (reference sequence). The CDR3 region is CATRIGRGANEQFF. CDR3 nucleotides: TGTGCCACCCGAATAGGGCGGGGGGCGAATGAGCAGTTCTTC.

The J gene is TRBJ2-7, the V gene TRBV18, with 8 bases matching TRBD1. Trimming removed 4 bases from V and 5 bases from J; junction bases left unmatched: 4. The CDR3 runs to 13 residues. Germline V CDR1 and CDR2: KGHSH, LQKENI. For the CDR3, the DNA is TGTGCCAGCTCACGGGACAGGTTCCACGAGCAGTACTTC. It translates to CASSRDRFHEQYF.

The J gene is TRBJ1-3, the V gene TRBV7-9; 7 bases are a match to TRBD1. Germline-derived CDR1 and CDR2 are SEHNR and FQNEAQ (reference sequence). The CDR3 sequence is 18 residues long. After removal of 5 bases from V and 0 bases from J, the junction contained 13 bases not matched to a gene. CDR3 loop: CASSLPRGRDSSGNTIYF. The CDR3 DNA reads TGTGCCAGCAGCCTCCCCAGGGGCCGGGACAGCTCTGGAAACACCATATATTTT.